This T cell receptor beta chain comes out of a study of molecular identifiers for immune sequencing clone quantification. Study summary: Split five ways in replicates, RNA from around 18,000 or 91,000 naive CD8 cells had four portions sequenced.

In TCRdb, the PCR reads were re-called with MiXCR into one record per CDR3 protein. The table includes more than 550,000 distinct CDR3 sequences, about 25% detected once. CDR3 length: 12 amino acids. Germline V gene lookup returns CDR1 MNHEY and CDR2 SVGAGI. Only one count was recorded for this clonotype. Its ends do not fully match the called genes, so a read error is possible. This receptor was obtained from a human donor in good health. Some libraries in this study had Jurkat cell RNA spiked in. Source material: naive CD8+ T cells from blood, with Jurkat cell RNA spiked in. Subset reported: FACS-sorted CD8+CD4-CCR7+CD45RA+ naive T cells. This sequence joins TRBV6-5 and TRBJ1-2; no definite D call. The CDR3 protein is CASSPSNYGHTF. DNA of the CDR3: TGTGCCAGCAGTCCATCCAACTATGGCCACACCTTC.